The 22 T cell receptor beta chains listed next were all sequenced from one sample in a study of cytomegalovirus exposure and HLA in healthy donors. The data were produced by immunoSEQ multiplex PCR, yet TCRdb's version contains in-frame clones alone and is incomplete. Here the sample spans about 190,000 clones, 86% being singletons. Sequenced: PBMCs. These receptors were taken from a woman aged 18-35 years in good health and CMV-seronegative.

This rearrangement joins TRBV6-1 to TRBJ1-5; D perhaps matches TRBD1 (5 bases). The germline V gene has CDR1 MNHNS and CDR2 SASEGT. Trimming removed 8 bases from V and 2 bases from J, with 10 bases in between. The CDR3 has 13 amino acids. The DNA for the CDR3 is TGTGCCAGCGGTTGGGGGGGCAATCAGCCCCAGCATTTT. Translated: CASGWGGNQPQHF.

The CDR3 here is CASSLGERYNEQFF. DNA of the CDR3: TGCGCCAGCAGCTTAGGAGAACGTTACAATGAGCAGTTCTTC. The V and J genes are TRBV5-1 and TRBJ2-1; unclear D gene. The CDR3 spans 14 residues. The germline V and J ends were trimmed by 2 bases and 4 bases, with 10 bases remaining between them. Germline assignment: CDR1 SGHRS and CDR2 YFSETQ.

This rearrangement joins TRBV27 to TRBJ2-7, with D maybe TRBD2 (6 bases). CDR3 length: 15 amino acids. V lost 3 bases and J lost 2, with 14 bases in between. Germline assignment: CDR1 MNHEY and CDR2 SMNVEV (reference sequence). The DNA of the CDR3 is TGTGCCAGCAGTTTTATGGCGGGACTTCCCTACGAGCAGTACTTC. It codes for CASSFMAGLPYEQYF.

The chain links TRBV5-4 to TRBJ2-7; D unresolved. This CDR3 is 12 amino acids long. V lost 3 bases and J lost 5, with 9 bases in between. The germline gives CDR1 SGHNT, CDR2 YYREEE (reference sequence). In DNA, the CDR3 is TGTGCCAGCAGCTACGCTAGGAACGAGCAGTACTTC. Residues: CASSYARNEQYF.

The gene calls are TRBV9 and TRBJ2-2, with 11 bases that match TRBD2. The CDR3 extends over 16 amino acids. Germline-derived CDR1 and CDR2 are SGDLS and YYNGEE. V was clipped by 1 base and J by 2 bases; unmatched bases: 1. This CDR3 is CASSVLAGGNTGELFF. The CDR3 nucleotides read TGTGCCAGCAGCGTACTAGCGGGAGGAAACACCGGGGAGCTGTTTTTT.

The J gene is TRBJ1-6, the V gene TRBV25-1; TRBD1 might be the D (5 bases). Looked up from germline, CDR1 is MGHDK and CDR2 is SYGVNS. The CDR3 loop spans 16 amino acids. V lost 1 base and J 3 bases, leaving 10 bases between the germline ends. In DNA form, the CDR3 reads TGTGCCAGCAGTGAATTCGACAGTCGCTATAATTCACCCCTCCACTTT. Amino acids: CASSEFDSRYNSPLHF.

CDR3 coding DNA: TGTGCCAGCAGATGGGGGGGGTCCGAGCAGTACTTC. Translated, it gives CASRWGGSEQYF. The chain recombines TRBV6-4 with TRBJ2-7; 7 nucleotides align to TRBD2. CDR3 length: 12 amino acids. Germline values: CDR1 MRHNA, CDR2 SNTAGT. The trim removed 6 bases at V and 6 bases at J, leaving 5 bases unmatched.

V usage is TRBV25-1 and J usage is TRBJ2-5; D unclear. CDR3 length equals 14 residues. Germline values: CDR1 MGHDK, CDR2 SYGVNS. The V end lost 6 bases, the J end lost 1 base, and 12 bases lay between the germline ends. CDR3 loop: CASSAAVIQETQYF. The CDR3 DNA follows: TGTGCCAGCAGCGCGGCAGTGATCCAAGAGACCCAGTACTTC.

This chain uses TRBV5-8 with TRBJ2-7; 8 bases line up with TRBD1. The CDR3 sequence is 15 residues long. Germline CDR1 and CDR2: SGHTS and YDEGEE. Trimming cost V 4 bases and J 1 base; bases outside gene matches: 7. CDR3 in amino acids: CASSLGQGWSYEQYF. The CDR3, as DNA: TGTGCCAGCAGCCTAGGACAGGGTTGGTCCTACGAGCAGTACTTC.

This clone showed up just a few times. Here the CDR3 DNA reads TGCAGCGCGTCACGGGGGACGGACGGCGGGGAGCTGTTTTTT. Protein: CSASRGTDGGELFF. The genes are TRBV29-1 and TRBJ2-2, with D possibly matching TRBD2 (6 bases). V was clipped by 7 bases and J by 7 bases, with 19 bases between them. The length of the CDR3 is 14 residues. Germline V gene sequence: CDR1 SQVTM, CDR2 ANQGSEA.

The rearrangement links TRBV4-1 to TRBJ1-4; D remains ambiguous. V was clipped by 1 base and J by 7 bases, with 19 bases between them. The germline V gene encodes CDR1 MGHRA and CDR2 YSYEKL. This CDR3 is built from 17 residues. The CDR3 coding sequence is TGCGCCAGCAGCCAAGCTTTGGGTCCCCCTGGAGTTGAAAAACTGTTTTTT. It specifies CASSQALGPPGVEKLFF.

This clone was observed a handful of times. This chain joins TRBV30 and TRBJ1-1; D is unclear. Germline CDR1 reads GTSNPN; CDR2 reads SVGIG (reference sequence). Trimming removed 3 bases at V and 3 bases at J, with 11 bases between. The CDR3 loop spans 13 amino acids. This chain's CDR3 is CAWSERGHTEAFF. The CDR3 nucleotides are TGTGCCTGGAGCGAGCGGGGTCACACTGAAGCTTTCTTT.

V and J are TRBV6-1 and TRBJ1-2, with 10 bases aligning to TRBD1. The CDR3 is 15 amino acids. The ends lost 7 bases at V and 5 bases at J; junction bases unmatched: 10. Germline V CDR1 and CDR2: MNHNS, SASEGT. The CDR3 DNA is TGTGCCAGCATTAGGACAGGGGGAGCACTTTATGGCTACACCTTC. Translating gives CASIRTGGALYGYTF.

The chain joins TRBV7-6 to TRBJ1-6; 7 bases match TRBD1. V lost 3 bases, J lost 10 bases, and 9 bases stayed unmatched. The CDR3 is 15 residues long. CDR1 SGHVS and CDR2 FNYEAQ come from the germline V gene. This CDR3 is CASSFRGTAESPLHF. CDR3 nucleotides: TGTGCCAGCAGCTTTAGGGGGACAGCCGAATCACCCCTCCACTTT.

V is TRBV10-3 and J is TRBJ2-1; 7 nucleotides line up with TRBD1. Germline assignment: CDR1 ENHRY and CDR2 SYGVKD. The length of the CDR3 is 15 residues. J lost 0 bases, V lost 10 bases, and 9 bases had no gene match. DNA for the CDR3: TGTGCCAGCCGGCGCAGGGGGAGCTCCTACAATGAGCAGTTCTTC. Translation: CASRRRGSSYNEQFF.

The V call is TRBV18, the J call TRBJ2-7; 10 nucleotides line up with TRBD2. In germline, CDR1 is KGHSH, CDR2 LQKENI. V trimming: 0 bases; J trimming: 0 bases; junction bases outside the gene matches: 5. This CDR3 spans 17 amino acids. The DNA for the CDR3 is TGTGCCAGCTCACCACCCCTTACTAGCGGGAACTCCTACGAGCAGTACTTC. Amino acids: CASSPPLTSGNSYEQYF.

This sequence joins TRBV25-1 and TRBJ2-5; 7 bases map to TRBD1. Trimming cost V 2 bases and J 5 bases; bases outside gene matches: 14. CDR1 MGHDK and CDR2 SYGVNS come from the germline V gene. This CDR3 comprises 17 residues. CDR3 in DNA: TGTGCCAGCAGTGAAGAAGGGGGCGCTGGTTTCTGGGAGACCCAGTACTTC. It codes for CASSEEGGAGFWETQYF.

The chain has TRBV6-1 and TRBJ1-2; TRBD1 aligns across 7 bases. Germline trimming cut 3 bases from V and 4 bases from J; bases unmatched to any gene: 2. The CDR3 has 13 residues. Germline CDR1 reads MNHNS; CDR2 reads SASEGT. The DNA of the CDR3 is TGTGCCAGCAGTGAGACAGGGACCTATGGCTACACCTTC. It specifies CASSETGTYGYTF.

The CDR3 DNA reads as TGTGCCACCAGCAGAGAGAGGGCAGCGGGGGGGGTGGATACGCAGTATTTT. It is translated as CATSRERAAGGVDTQYF. The V gene is TRBV15, the J gene TRBJ2-3, with 10 bases identical to TRBD2. Germline V lookup: CDR1 LNHNV, CDR2 YYDKDF (reference sequence). This CDR3 contains 17 residues. The V segment lost 0 bases and the J segment 6 bases; nucleotides outside the gene matches: 9.

The chain combines TRBV19 with TRBJ2-1, with TRBD1 matching over 7 bases. V trimming: 4 bases; J trimming: 4 bases; junction bases outside the gene matches: 7. Germline V gene lookup returns CDR1 LNHDA and CDR2 SQIVND (reference sequence). The CDR3 is 15 amino acids. The CDR3 region is CASSTRQGYYNEQFF. The DNA for the CDR3 is TGTGCCAGTAGTACTAGACAGGGATATTACAATGAGCAGTTCTTC.

In nucleotides, the CDR3 is TGTGCCAGCAGCTATGGGACACCGTCCTACGAGCAGTACTTC. Translating it yields CASSYGTPSYEQYF. This chain connects TRBV5-8 to TRBJ2-7; the D gene is possibly TRBD1 (6 bases). V dropped 3 bases and J dropped 1 base, with 11 bases sitting between them. CDR3 length: 14 amino acids. Per the germline V gene, CDR1 is SGHTS and CDR2 is YDEGEE.

The chain links TRBV11-2 to TRBJ2-1, with 7 positions matching TRBD2. The CDR3 runs to 20 residues. The ends lost 0 bases at V and 7 bases at J; junction bases unmatched: 21. Germline V CDR1 and CDR2: SGHAT, FQNNGV. CDR3 loop: CASSLDLDWGEGRAGNEQFF. As DNA, the CDR3 is TGTGCCAGCAGCTTAGACCTCGACTGGGGAGAGGGGAGGGCCGGGAATGAGCAGTTCTTC.